The 8 T cell receptor beta chains given below trace back to one sample, sequenced in a study of T cell repertoires in cytomegalovirus infection. TCRdb analysed the reads with MiXCR anew, one entry per CDR3 protein. Of more than 350,000 distinct CDR3 sequences in the sample, approximately 33% were seen once. Sequenced input: PBMCs. Source of these receptors: a human donor in good health (CMV status not recorded). Some clones in this sample may be carry-over from other donors' samples.

This clonotype was seen at least ten times. V gene TRBV7-9 combines with J gene TRBJ2-7; TRBD2 aligns across 9 bases. Looked up from germline, CDR1 is SEHNR and CDR2 is FQNEAQ (reference sequence). Germline trimming cut 7 bases from V and 1 base from J; bases unmatched to any gene: 11. This CDR3 region has 16 residues. The CDR3 region is CASIQTTSGFSYEQYF. The CDR3 coding sequence is TGTGCCAGCATACAAACCACTAGCGGGTTTTCCTACGAGCAGTACTTC.

This clonotype was counted only a few times. The chain recombines TRBV11-2 with TRBJ1-2; no definite D call. The CDR3 consists of 15 residues. CDR1 is SGHAT and CDR2 is FQNNGV in the germline V gene. The V end was cut by 0 bases, the J end by 0 bases, with 8 bases between. The CDR3 nucleotides read TGTGCCAGCAGCTTAGAGTTACGACCTAACTATGGCTACACCTTC. It specifies CASSLELRPNYGYTF.

This clonotype was observed a few times. This chain uses TRBV20-1 with TRBJ2-7; D may be TRBD1 (6 bases). Germline V gives CDR1 DFQATT, CDR2 SNEGSKA (reference sequence). CDR3 length equals 13 residues. The V end lost 6 bases, the J end lost 0 bases, and 12 bases lay between the germline ends. This chain's CDR3 is CSARDISSYEQYF. Here the CDR3 DNA reads TGCAGTGCCAGGGACATCAGCTCCTACGAGCAGTACTTC.

This clonotype was counted between two and nine times. The chain couples TRBV19 to TRBJ1-2; D remains unclear. Germline CDR1 and CDR2: LNHDA and SQIVND (reference sequence). CDR3 size: 15 residues. V lost 7 bases and J lost 3, with 18 bases in between. The CDR3 region is CASTLGLALDYGYTF. The CDR3 nucleotides are TGTGCCAGTACCCTCGGACTCGCCCTCGACTATGGCTACACCTTC. The full variable domain, its missing parts supplied by reference TRBV19 and TRBJ1-2, is DGGITQSPKYLFRKEGQNVTLSCEQNLNHDAMYWYRQDPGQGLRLIYYSQIVNDFQKGDIAEGYSVSREKKESFPLTVTSAQKNPTAFYLCASTLGLALDYGYTFGSGTRLTVV.

On this clonotype itself: A much larger clone differs from this one at a single base, so this may be a read error. The chain is built from TRBV7-9 and TRBJ1-1; unclear D gene. From germline, CDR1 is SEHNR and CDR2 FQNEAQ (reference sequence). There are 18 residues in the CDR3. The ends were cut back, 1 base at V and 2 bases at J, with 20 bases in the middle. CDR3: CASSLVMTRERANTEAFF. DNA for the CDR3: TGTGCCAGCAGCTTAGTTATGACCCGGGAAAGGGCAAACACTGAAGCTTTCTTT.

The chain recombines TRBV7-9 with TRBJ1-1; D gene ambiguous. CDR3 length: 14 residues. The germline V gene has CDR1 SEHNR and CDR2 FQNEAQ (reference sequence). V was clipped by 5 bases and J by 2 bases, with 12 bases between them. The CDR3, as DNA: TGTGCCAGCAGCGGAAGTATGGACAACACTGAAGCTTTCTTT. Protein: CASSGSMDNTEAFF.

This clonotype was recorded a few times. The rearrangement joins TRBV20-1 to TRBJ2-3; 7 bases fit TRBD1. The germline V gene has CDR1 DFQATT and CDR2 SNEGSKA (reference sequence). This CDR3 is built from 14 residues. After removal of 2 bases from V and 2 bases from J, the junction contained 4 bases not matched to a gene. CDR3 amino acids: CSARRDSPTDTQYF. The DNA for the CDR3 is TGCAGTGCTAGACGGGACAGCCCCACAGATACGCAGTATTTT.

Note on this clonotype: Given a much more abundant clone one base away, this may be a read error. The final CDR3 position lacks the conserved phenylalanine or tryptophan, pointing to a likely read error. The chain uses TRBV6-2 or TRBV6-3 and TRBJ2-1, with D tentatively TRBD2 (7 bases). Germline-derived CDR1 and CDR2 are MNHEY and SVGEGT. The CDR3 spans 18 residues. Deletions cut 1 base from V and 0 bases from J, with 16 bases between. The CDR3 region has the DNA TGTGCCAGCAGTTACTTGCGGGGGCCACGGAGCTCCTACAATGAGCAGTTCTTA. Translated, it gives CASSYLRGPRSSYNEQFL.